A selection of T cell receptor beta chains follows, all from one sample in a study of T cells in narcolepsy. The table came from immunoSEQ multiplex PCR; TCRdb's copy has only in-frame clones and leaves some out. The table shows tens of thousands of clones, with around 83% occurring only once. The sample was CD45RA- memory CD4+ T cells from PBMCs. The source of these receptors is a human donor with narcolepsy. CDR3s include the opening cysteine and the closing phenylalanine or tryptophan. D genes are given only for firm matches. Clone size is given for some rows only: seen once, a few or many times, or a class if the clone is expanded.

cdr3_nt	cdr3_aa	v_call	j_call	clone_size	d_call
TGTGCCAGCACCAGGGTTTCTGGGGCCAACGTCCTGACTTTC	CASTRVSGANVLTF	TRBV6-1	TRBJ2-6	.	.
TGTGCCAGCAGTTACTCCGGGGTTTATGGCTACACCTTC	CASSYSGVYGYTF	TRBV6-5	TRBJ1-2	.	.
TGCAGCGCCGAAGGGGGTTCCGGGTACGAGCAGTACTTC	CSAEGGSGYEQYF	TRBV29-1	TRBJ2-7	.	.
TGCGCCAGCAGTGAGTCGGGGCAAGAGACCCAGTACTTC	CASSESGQETQYF	TRBV10-1	TRBJ2-5	.	.
TGTGCCAGCAGCTTGGGCAGTAGGTCCTACGAGCAGTACTTC	CASSLGSRSYEQYF	TRBV7-2	TRBJ2-7	.	.
TGTGCCAGCAGCCTTTGGGATAGCGGGGGTACCACAGATACGCAGTATTTT	CASSLWDSGGTTDTQYF	TRBV11-2	TRBJ2-3	.	TRBD2
TGTGCCAGCAGCTTGGACAACCCATATACACCCTCCTACGAGCAGTACTTC	CASSLDNPYTPSYEQYF	TRBV7-2	TRBJ2-7	once	.
TGTGCCAGCAGTCCGGGCGTATGGGGGGAAAAACTGTTTTTT	CASSPGVWGEKLFF	TRBV28	TRBJ1-4	.	.
TGTGCCAGCAGTTTAGTGCAGGGGGTTCAGCCCCAGCATTTT	CASSLVQGVQPQHF	TRBV27	TRBJ1-5	.	TRBD1
TGCGCCAGCCAGGGCGATGGCACCGGGGAGCTGTTTTTT	CASQGDGTGELFF	TRBV10-1	TRBJ2-2	.	.
TGTGCCAGCAGCCTGGGGACTAGCGGGGGCACAGATACGCAGTATTTT	CASSLGTSGGTDTQYF	TRBV7-9	TRBJ2-3	.	TRBD2
TGTGCCAGCAGCCTCCCGCCGGCTAGCGGGACCAACACAGATACGCAGTATTTT	CASSLPPASGTNTDTQYF	TRBV5-5	TRBJ2-3	.	TRBD2
TGTGCCAGCAGCTTAGCGCTGGGGACAGGATATGGCTACACCTTC	CASSLALGTGYGYTF	TRBV7-2	TRBJ1-2	.	TRBD1
TGCGCCAGCAGCTTGGCACCAGGGGGCTACAATGAGCAGTTCTTC	CASSLAPGGYNEQFF	TRBV5-1	TRBJ2-1	.	TRBD1
TGCGCCAGCAGCGCCACGCAGGGCCCCACAGATACGCAGTATTTT	CASSATQGPTDTQYF	TRBV5-1	TRBJ2-3	.	.
TGTGCCAGCAGCTTAGATCTAGGGGCTCAGCCCCAGCATTTT	CASSLDLGAQPQHF	TRBV7-8	TRBJ1-5	.	.
TGCAGCGTTGAATCAGGGACAGGGGTCACGGATACGCAGTATTTT	CSVESGTGVTDTQYF	TRBV29-1	TRBJ2-3	.	TRBD1
TGTGCCAGCAGCTTAGGTCGATTCTCTGGGGCCAACGTCCTGACTTTC	CASSLGRFSGANVLTF	TRBV7-2	TRBJ2-6	once	.
TGTGCCAGCGGACCCACGTACCAAGAGACCCAGTACTTC	CASGPTYQETQYF	TRBV28	TRBJ2-5	.	.
TGTGCCAGCAGTTACACCCCCGGACAGCGGAACACTGAAGCTTTCTTT	CASSYTPGQRNTEAFF	TRBV28	TRBJ1-1	.	.
TGTGCCAGCAGCCCCACAGGGGGGACTCAGCCCCAGCATTTT	CASSPTGGTQPQHF	TRBV6-5	TRBJ1-5	.	TRBD1
TGTGCCAGTATTTCGCGGGGGGCTCGGGGCTACACCTTC	CASISRGARGYTF	TRBV19	TRBJ1-2	.	.
TGCAGCGTACCCGGGCTATTGAACACTGAAGCTTTCTTT	CSVPGLLNTEAFF	TRBV29-1	TRBJ1-1	.	.
TGCGCCAGCAGCTTGGGTCAGGGAGCAGATACGCAGTATTTT	CASSLGQGADTQYF	TRBV5-1	TRBJ2-3	.	.
TGTGCCAGCAGCTTAGGACTAGTTGTGACAGATACGCAGTATTTT	CASSLGLVVTDTQYF	TRBV7-2	TRBJ2-3	.	.
TGTGCCAGCAGCACGGCGCCCCCCAATGAGCAGTTCTTC	CASSTAPPNEQFF	TRBV5-7	TRBJ2-1	few	.
TGTGCCAGCAGTTTCAGGACCTATGGCTACACCTTC	CASSFRTYGYTF	TRBV28	TRBJ1-2	.	.
TGTGCCAGCAGCACGGTAACAGGGGTAGACACTGAAGCTTTCTTT	CASSTVTGVDTEAFF	TRBV5-5	TRBJ1-1	.	TRBD1